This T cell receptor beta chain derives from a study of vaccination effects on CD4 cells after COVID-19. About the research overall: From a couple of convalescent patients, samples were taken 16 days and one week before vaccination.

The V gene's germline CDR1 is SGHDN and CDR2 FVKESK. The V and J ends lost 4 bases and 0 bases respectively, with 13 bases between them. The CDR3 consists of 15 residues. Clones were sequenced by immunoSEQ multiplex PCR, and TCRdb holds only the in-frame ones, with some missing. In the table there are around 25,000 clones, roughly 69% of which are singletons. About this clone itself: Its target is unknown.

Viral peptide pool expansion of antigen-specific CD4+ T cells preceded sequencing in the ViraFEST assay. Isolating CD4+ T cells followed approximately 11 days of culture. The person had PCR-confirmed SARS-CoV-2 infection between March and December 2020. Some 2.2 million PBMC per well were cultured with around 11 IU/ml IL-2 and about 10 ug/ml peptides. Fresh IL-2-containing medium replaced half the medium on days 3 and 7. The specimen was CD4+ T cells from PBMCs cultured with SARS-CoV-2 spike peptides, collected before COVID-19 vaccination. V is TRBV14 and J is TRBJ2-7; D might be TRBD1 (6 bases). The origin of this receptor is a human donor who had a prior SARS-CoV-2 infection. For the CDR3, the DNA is TGTGCCAGCAGCCCGAGGGACACTCGCTCCTACGAGCAGTACTTC. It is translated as CASSPRDTRSYEQYF.